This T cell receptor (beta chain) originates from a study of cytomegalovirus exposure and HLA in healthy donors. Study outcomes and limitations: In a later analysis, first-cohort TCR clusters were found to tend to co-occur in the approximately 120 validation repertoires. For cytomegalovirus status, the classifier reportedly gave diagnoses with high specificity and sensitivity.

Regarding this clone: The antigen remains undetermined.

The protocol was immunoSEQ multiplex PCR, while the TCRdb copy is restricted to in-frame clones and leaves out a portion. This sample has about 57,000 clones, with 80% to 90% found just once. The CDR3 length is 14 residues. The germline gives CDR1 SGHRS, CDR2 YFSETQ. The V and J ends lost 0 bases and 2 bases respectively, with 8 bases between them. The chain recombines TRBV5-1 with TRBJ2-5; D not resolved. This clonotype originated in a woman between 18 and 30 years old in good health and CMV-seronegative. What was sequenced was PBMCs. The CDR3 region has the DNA TGCGCCAGCAGCTTGGGACAAGGTCAAGAGACCCAGTACTTC. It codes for CASSLGQGQETQYF. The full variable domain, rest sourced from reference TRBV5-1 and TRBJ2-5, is KAGVTQTPRYLIKTRGQQVTLSCSPISGHRSVSWYQQTPGQGLQFLFEYFSETQRNKGNFPGRFSGRQFSNSRSEMNVSTLELGDSALYLCASSLGQGQETQYFGPGTRLLVL.